Listed below are T cell receptor beta chains from one sample, sequenced in a study of regulatory T cells in long-lasting Graves disease. Via MiXCR, TCRdb re-called the multiplex PCR reads, giving one row per CDR3 protein. The data hold 400,000 to 500,000 distinct CDR3 sequences, with about 22% observed a single time. The sequenced sample was peripheral blood mononuclear cells (PBMCs), obtained when the disease was refractory, from a patient treated with antithyroid drugs. The receptors shown here come from a female donor with Graves disease. Both conserved end residues are part of each CDR3. A D gene is named only where the DNA matches it firmly. The size of a clone is reported for some rows only, either as once, few or many, or as a class for expanded clones.

TRBJ1-3	TRBV12-3/TRBV12-4	.	.	CAGSLTTLNTIYF	TGTGCCGGCAGTCTGACGACTCTCAACACCATATATTTT
TRBJ1-1	TRBV2	TRBD1	many	CASSAGQGSGEAFF	TGTGCCAGCAGCGCCGGACAGGGTTCTGGCGAAGCTTTCTTT
TRBJ2-7	TRBV29-1	.	many	CSVGRAYEQYF	TGCAGCGTAGGCAGAGCCTACGAGCAGTACTTC
TRBJ2-5	TRBV7-2	.	many	CASSLGGGRETQYF	TGTGCCAGCAGCTTAGGTGGGGGTAGGGAGACCCAGTACTTC
TRBJ1-2	TRBV6-2/TRBV6-3	.	many	CASSYRLTFPYGYTF	TGTGCCAGCAGTTACAGGTTGACGTTTCCTTATGGCTACACCTTC
TRBJ1-4	TRBV7-2	.	many	CASSFTDGGLFF	TGTGCCAGCAGCTTCACTGATGGTGGACTGTTTTTT
TRBJ2-2	TRBV9	.	.	CASSVVGQSNTGELFF	TGTGCCAGCAGCGTAGTAGGACAGAGTAACACCGGGGAGCTGTTTTTT
TRBJ2-7	TRBV6-1	.	few	CASSAVQDGSYEQYF	TGTGCCAGCTCCGCCGTTCAGGACGGATCCTACGAGCAGTACTTC
TRBJ1-4	TRBV2	.	many	CASREATSNEKLFF	TGTGCCAGCAGAGAGGCCACTTCTAATGAAAAACTGTTTTTT
TRBJ1-5	TRBV7-2	TRBD1	few	CASSLAGTGKLGQPQHF	TGTGCCAGCAGCTTAGCGGGGACAGGGAAGTTGGGTCAGCCCCAGCATTTT
TRBJ2-7	TRBV9	TRBD1	.	CASSVVQGPTYEQYF	TGTGCCAGCAGCGTAGTACAGGGGCCTACCTACGAGCAGTACTTC
TRBJ2-5	TRBV29-1	TRBD2	many	CSDSGTSLETQYF	TGCAGCGATTCGGGGACTAGCCTAGAGACCCAGTACTTC
TRBJ2-5	TRBV2	.	many	CASGEGRETQYF	TGTGCCAGCGGTGAGGGACGTGAGACCCAGTACTTC
TRBJ2-2	TRBV9	TRBD2	.	CASSVKGIRGELVF	TGTGCCAGCAGCGTAAAAGGGATTCGGGGGGAGCTGGTTTTT
TRBJ2-7	TRBV6-1	.	few	CASNQTPYFYEQYF	TGTGCCAGCAACCAGACTCCCTATTTTTACGAGCAGTACTTC
TRBJ1-2	TRBV3-1	TRBD1	.	CASSHGQGALGYTF	TGTGCCAGCAGCCACGGACAGGGGGCGCTTGGCTACACCTTC
TRBJ1-3	TRBV2	.	many	CASSEGLSAGNTIYF	TGTGCCAGCAGTGAAGGGTTGTCCGCTGGAAACACCATATATTTT
TRBJ2-2	TRBV12-3/TRBV12-4	TRBD2	many	CASSLYRGLAEDTGELFF	TGTGCCAGCAGTTTATATCGGGGACTAGCGGAGGACACCGGGGAGCTGTTTTTT
TRBJ2-2	TRBV12-3/TRBV12-4	.	many	CASSDTGRGGELFF	TGTGCCAGCAGTGACACAGGGCGGGGCGGGGAGCTGTTTTTT
TRBJ2-1	TRBV28	.	.	CASSGLSGEFF	TGTGCCAGCAGTGGACTTTCCGGGGAGTTCTTC